The T cell receptor (beta chain) described here comes from a study of Ad26.COV2.S vaccination and SARS-CoV-2 variants. Treatment denoted: 19 received Ad26.COV2.S at low or high dose, single or two shots; roughly five received placebo; per-sample allocation not given. Samples analyzed were those drawn on day 63 after the first vaccine or placebo injection. Donor was an adult aged 18-55 years in Boston. General observations from the study: The breadth of spike-specific CD8+ and CD4+ T cell responses after vaccination was reportedly substantial. Individuals receiving vaccine had higher spike-specific TCR breadth than placebo recipients did. Breadth and depth estimates from TCRs may understate total T cell responses.

V gave up 2 bases and J gave up 3 bases, with 5 bases separating them. Looked up from germline, CDR1 is MNHEY and CDR2 is SVGEGT. The CDR3 length is 13 residues. Libraries were prepared by immunoSEQ multiplex PCR; TCRdb keeps only in-frame clonotypes and omits some of them. The top ten clones hold about 7.1% of a sample with a few hundred thousand clones, 80% to 90% of them seen once. About this clone: Its antigen is as yet unknown.

The chain employs TRBV6-2 or TRBV6-3 and TRBJ1-5; D gene uncertain. Sequenced here: peripheral blood, sampled in a trial of Ad26.COV2.S vaccine versus placebo. The source of this sequence is a person between 18 and 60 years old who received the Ad26.COV2.S COVID-19 vaccine or a placebo. The CDR3 DNA reads TGTGCCAGCAGTTACGACCACAATCAGCCCCAGCATTTT. Amino acids: CASSYDHNQPQHF.